This TCR beta chain was identified during a study of OX40 agonist ivuxolimab in advanced cancers. Produced via immunoSEQ multiplex PCR; TCRdb's table is partial and in-frame only. The sample consists of about 54,000 clones, 80% of them appearing once. Germline loops: CDR1 MNHEY, CDR2 SVGAGI. This CDR3 spans 11 amino acids. Trimming cost V 8 bases and J 5 bases; bases outside gene matches: 2. This receptor was obtained from an adult with an advanced solid tumor such as melanoma, head and neck, liver or kidney cancer. Sample: CD4+ or CD8+ T cells sorted from blood, taken in a trial of the OX40 agonist ivuxolimab. This chain uses TRBV6-5 with TRBJ2-5; 7 positions agree with TRBD2. Here the CDR3 DNA reads TGTGCCAGCGGGAGGGTGGAGACCCAGTACTTC. Translated, it gives CASGRVETQYF.